Presented here are 18 T cell receptor beta chains from one specimen sequenced in a study of monozygotic twins with cystic fibrosis. This table comes from immunoSEQ multiplex PCR, and its TCRdb copy is limited to in-frame clones, with some not included. Here the sample spans tens of thousands of clones, 75% to 90% being singletons. Material: blood. These receptors were collected from a girl under 10 years old with cystic fibrosis.

The chain couples TRBV2 to TRBJ2-3; maybe TRBD1 (6 bases). Trimming pared 5 bases from V and 0 bases from J, leaving 12 bases between. CDR3 size: 15 residues. Germline loops: CDR1 SNHLY, CDR2 FYNNEI. CDR3 sequence reads: CASSKDRSSTDTQYF. CDR3 DNA sequence: TGTGCCAGCAGTAAGGACAGATCTAGCACAGATACGCAGTATTTT.

J is TRBJ2-2 and V is TRBV9, with D maybe TRBD2 (5 bases). The CDR3 is 15 residues long. V was cut by 0 bases and J by 10 bases, with 16 bases left in between. Germline-derived CDR1 and CDR2 are SGDLS and YYNGEE. The CDR3 loop reads CASSVGVSAAAELFF. The CDR3 DNA follows: TGTGCCAGCAGCGTAGGGGTTAGCGCGGCGGCGGAGCTGTTTTTT.

This chain uses TRBV4-3 with TRBJ1-2; D call uncertain. CDR1 and CDR2 (germline): LGHNA, YSLEER. The CDR3 consists of 15 residues. Trimming left V 2 bases short and J 3 bases short, with 13 bases between. The CDR3, as DNA: TGCGCCAGCAGCCAATTAGCCAGGACGGACTATGGCTACACCTTC. Translated: CASSQLARTDYGYTF.

This clone was seen just once. The CDR3 bases are TGTGCCAGCAGCGGGGACAGGGACTCCTACGAGCAGTACTTC. Translating it yields CASSGDRDSYEQYF. This chain connects TRBV5-4 to TRBJ2-7; 9 bases match TRBD1. CDR1 is SGHNT, CDR2 YYREEE, per germline (reference sequence). The CDR3 covers 14 residues. V lost 4 bases and J lost 0; bases outside the gene matches: 2. The full variable domain, with the rest looked up from reference TRBV5-4 and TRBJ2-7, is ETGVTQSPTHLIKTRGQQVTLRCSSQSGHNTVSWYQQALGQGPQFIFQYYREEENGRGNFPPRFSGLQFPNYSSELNVNALELDDSALYLCASSGDRDSYEQYFGPGTRLTVT.

The chain combines TRBV5-4 with TRBJ1-2, with a possible D match to TRBD1 (6 bases). V shed 3 bases and J shed 1 base, with 19 bases lying between them. Per the germline V gene, CDR1 is SGHNT and CDR2 is YYREEE (reference sequence). This CDR3 comprises 17 residues. CDR3 sequence (DNA): TGTGCCAGCAGCTCAGGGGTCTCCCCTGATTTTAACTATGGCTACACCTTC. Its translation: CASSSGVSPDFNYGYTF.

In its sample, this clone was seen once. The chain couples TRBV2 to TRBJ2-7; 8 nucleotides align to TRBD1. There are 16 residues in the CDR3. Germline assignment: CDR1 SNHLY and CDR2 FYNNEI. V lost 6 bases to trimming and J lost 5 bases; unmatched junction nucleotides: 15. In DNA, the CDR3 is TGTGCCAGCAGGGGGAAAACAGGGGGAGCGGTACACGAGCAGTACTTC. The encoded protein is CASRGKTGGAVHEQYF.

The chain links TRBV25-1 to TRBJ2-2; 8 bases align to TRBD2. The V gene end was trimmed by 10 bases and the J gene end by 5 bases; junction bases not matched to a gene: 9. CDR1 is MGHDK, CDR2 SYGVNS, per germline. The CDR3 runs 14 residues. This chain's CDR3 is CATAPGGWTGELFF. The CDR3 nucleotides read TGTGCCACCGCCCCGGGGGGGTGGACCGGGGAGCTGTTTTTT.

This chain joins TRBV7-6 and TRBJ1-4, with 7 nucleotides matching TRBD1. The CDR3 spans 15 residues. Unmatched junction bases numbered 5, after V lost 4 bases and J lost 3 bases. Germline V gene data show CDR1 as SGHVS and CDR2 as FNYEAQ. CDR3 sequence reads: CASSSPTGSNEKLFF. CDR3 in DNA: TGTGCCAGCAGCTCTCCGACAGGGTCTAATGAAAAACTGTTTTTT.

This chain links TRBV6-5 with TRBJ2-4, with D unclear. The CDR3 is 16 amino acids. The V end lost 2 bases, the J end lost 1 base, and 12 bases lay between the germline ends. The germline CDR1 and CDR2 sequences are MNHEY and SVGAGI. This chain's CDR3 is CASSYGPTEAKNIQYF. The CDR3 DNA reads TGTGCCAGCAGTTACGGTCCCACAGAGGCCAAAAACATTCAGTACTTC.

The J gene is TRBJ1-2, the V gene TRBV27; 7 bases fit TRBD1. CDR3 length: 14 amino acids. In germline, CDR1 is MNHEY, CDR2 SMNVEV (reference sequence). Trimming cost V 5 bases and J 2 bases; bases outside gene matches: 5. CDR3 in DNA: TGTGCCAGCAGTACGTGGGGACAGAACTATGGCTACACCTTC. It translates to CASSTWGQNYGYTF.

The chain links TRBV4-1 to TRBJ2-4; TRBD2 is a possible D gene (5 bases). Germline values: CDR1 MGHRA, CDR2 YSYEKL. The CDR3 runs 17 residues. V lost 6 bases to trimming and J lost 0 bases, with 18 bases between them. Written as DNA, the CDR3 is TGCGCCAGCAGTTCAATAATCATCGGGATAGCCAAAAACATTCAGTACTTC. Its translation is CASSSIIIGIAKNIQYF.

The rearrangement joins TRBV7-9 to TRBJ1-4; no definite D call. Trimming removed 2 bases from V and 10 bases from J, with 5 bases in between. This CDR3 has 11 residues. Looked up from germline, CDR1 is SEHNR and CDR2 is FQNEAQ (reference sequence). The CDR3 reads CASSLTRKLFF. Written as DNA, the CDR3 is TGTGCCAGCAGCTTAACCAGAAAACTGTTTTTT.

V and J are TRBV7-2 and TRBJ2-4; D possibly corresponds to TRBD2 (5 bases). The CDR3 is 18 residues long. Trimming shortened V by 5 bases and J by 0 bases, and 20 bases separated the two germline ends. Germline-derived CDR1 and CDR2 are SGHTA and FQGNSA. CDR3 nucleotides: TGTGCCAGCAGCCCTTTGGGGTTGGGTACTAGAGCCAAAAACATTCAGTACTTC. Translation: CASSPLGLGTRAKNIQYF.

The chain carries TRBV7-2 and TRBJ1-1, with D unresolved. The V gene's germline CDR1 is SGHTA and CDR2 FQGNSA. The CDR3 totals 13 residues. V shed 4 bases and J shed 1 base, with 7 bases lying between them. The DNA of the CDR3 is TGTGCCAGCAGCTCGGGTCCGAACACTGAAGCTTTCTTT. Its translation: CASSSGPNTEAFF.

The rearrangement joins TRBV29-1 to TRBJ1-1; TRBD1 might be the D (5 bases). CDR1 and CDR2 (germline): SQVTM, ANQGSEA. This CDR3 spans 12 amino acids. V was clipped by 4 bases and J by 1 base, with 7 bases between them. The CDR3 sequence is CSVGTRNTEAFF. DNA of the CDR3: TGCAGCGTTGGGACACGGAACACTGAAGCTTTCTTT.

This clone was observed once. The genes are TRBV5-1 and TRBJ2-3; weak D call: TRBD2 (6 bases). Between the trimmed V and J ends, which lost 4 bases and 6 bases, there was a span of 21 bases. Germline CDR1 SGHRS, CDR2 YFSETQ. CDR3 length: 16 residues. The CDR3 DNA follows: TGCGCCAGCAGCCCCACCCCGATCCTTGGAGGGGATACGCAGTATTTT. It translates to CASSPTPILGGDTQYF.

The chain employs TRBV29-1 and TRBJ2-1; D unresolved. CDR1 SQVTM and CDR2 ANQGSEA come from the germline V gene. The CDR3 runs to 12 residues. V was clipped by 3 bases and J by 4 bases, with 7 bases between them. CDR3 in DNA: TGCAGCGTTGAGCCAGAGTACAATGAGCAGTTCTTC. Translated, it gives CSVEPEYNEQFF.

The CDR3: CASSFTGGQGAYEQYF. CDR3 bases: TGTGCCAGCAGCTTCACCGGGGGACAGGGGGCATACGAGCAGTACTTC. The J gene is TRBJ2-7, the V gene TRBV7-2, with 12 bases fitting TRBD1. CDR1 is SGHTA and CDR2 is FQGNSA in the germline V gene. Germline trimming cut 3 bases from V and 4 bases from J; bases unmatched to any gene: 7. The CDR3 has 16 residues.